These 14 T cell receptor beta chains were sequenced from one sample in a study of T cells after yellow fever vaccination. From the 5' RACE reads, TCRdb called clonotypes with MiXCR, one entry per CDR3 protein. The sample has a few hundred thousand distinct CDR3 sequences, approximately 4% seen once. Sample: PBMCs, taken 5 days after the yellow fever booster vaccination. These receptors originate from a man younger than 35 who received the YFV17D yellow fever vaccine.

The rearrangement uses TRBV6-2 or TRBV6-3 and TRBJ2-7; 8 positions match TRBD1. This CDR3 comprises 12 residues. The germline V gene encodes CDR1 MNHEY and CDR2 SVGEGT. Trimming took 8 bases from V and 8 from J; bases not matched to a gene: 8. The CDR3 DNA is TGTGCCAGCGGGTCGACAGGGGTTAAGCAGTACGTC. Residues: CASGSTGVKQYV.

This clonotype was found a few times. The CDR3 sequence is CASSPVTGMRNSPLHF. In DNA, the CDR3 is TGTGCCAGCTCACCAGTGACAGGGATGCGAAATTCACCCCTCCACTTT. This chain uses TRBV18 with TRBJ1-6, with 7 bases that match TRBD1. From germline, CDR1 is KGHSH and CDR2 LQKENI. The CDR3 is made up of 16 amino acids. V lost 2 bases and J lost 7; bases outside the gene matches: 8.

This clonotype was observed at least ten times. The chain uses TRBV18 and TRBJ2-1; 7 bases map to TRBD2. V lost 3 bases and J lost 4; bases outside the gene matches: 3. The length of the CDR3 is 14 residues. The germline V gene encodes CDR1 KGHSH and CDR2 LQKENI. CDR3 in amino acids: CASSPPAGYNEQFF. The CDR3 nucleotides read TGTGCCAGCTCACCTCCAGCGGGGTACAATGAGCAGTTCTTC.

The chain carries TRBV3-1 and TRBJ1-1; TRBD1 might be the D (5 bases). This CDR3 has 13 amino acids. V was pared by 3 bases and J by 7 bases, with 12 bases between. Germline V CDR1 and CDR2: LGHDT, YNNKEL (reference sequence). CDR3 loop: CASSQGLIGEAFF. The CDR3 DNA sequence: TGTGCCAGCAGCCAGGGACTGATAGGTGAAGCTTTCTTT.

This clonotype was counted at least ten times. This chain links TRBV30 with TRBJ2-5; 8 bases fit TRBD2. Germline assignment: CDR1 GTSNPN and CDR2 SVGIG (reference sequence). The CDR3 is 13 amino acids. V was pared by 5 bases and J by 2 bases, with 4 bases of the junction left unmatched. The CDR3 nucleotides are TGTGCCTGGGGCGGGGGGCCGCAAGAGACCCAGTACTTC. This encodes CAWGGGPQETQYF.

This clonotype was seen only a few times. The chain combines TRBV5-6 with TRBJ2-1; D call uncertain. The CDR3 has 14 residues. The V gene's germline CDR1 is SGHDT and CDR2 YYEEEE. Trimming stripped 1 base from V and 4 bases from J, with 9 bases between. The CDR3 nucleotides read TGTGCCAGCAGCTTGCGCAGGAGATACAATGAGCAGTTCTTC. Its translation: CASSLRRRYNEQFF.

This clonotype was seen a handful of times. This chain connects TRBV18 to TRBJ2-5, with 9 bases matching TRBD2. CDR3 length equals 15 residues. The ends lost 5 bases at V and 2 bases at J; junction bases unmatched: 6. Germline CDR1 is KGHSH and CDR2 is LQKENI. As DNA, the CDR3 is TGTGCCAGCTCATCCTTCAGCGGGGGGCAAGAGACCCAGTACTTC. This translates into CASSSFSGGQETQYF.

This clonotype was detected a few times. CDR3 DNA: TGTGCCAGCAGCAACAGGGCCTCGAGGGAAAAACTGTTTTTT. Encoded protein: CASSNRASREKLFF. The chain employs TRBV6-5 and TRBJ1-4; weak D call: TRBD1 (6 bases). Trimming took 6 bases from V and 8 from J, leaving 16 bases between them. There are 14 residues in the CDR3. CDR1 MNHEY and CDR2 SVGAGI come from the germline V gene.

This clonotype was recorded many times. The chain links TRBV12-3 or TRBV12-4 to TRBJ2-5; D uncertain. Trimming took 2 bases from V and 5 from J, leaving 9 bases between them. This CDR3 region has 13 residues. Here the CDR3 reads CASSLFMGETQYF. As DNA, the CDR3 is TGTGCCAGCAGTTTATTTATGGGGGAGACCCAGTACTTC.

This clonotype was counted at least ten times. The V and J genes are TRBV7-9 and TRBJ2-5; D is unclear. The CDR3 length is 11 residues. V was pared by 4 bases and J by 3 bases, with 3 bases between. Germline CDR1 reads SEHNR; CDR2 reads FQNEAQ (reference sequence). CDR3 DNA sequence: TGTGCCAGCAGCTACGAAGAGACCCAGTACTTC. It is translated as CASSYEETQYF.

V is TRBV6-2 or TRBV6-3 and J is TRBJ2-3; the D gene is possibly TRBD1 (7 bases). With 4 bases removed from V and 2 bases from J, the gap between germline ends came to 16 bases. Per germline, CDR1 MNHEY and CDR2 SVGEGT. The CDR3 loop spans 16 amino acids. The CDR3 DNA sequence: TGTGCCAGCAGTTCGCGGGACAGATTGTTCACAGATACGCAGTATTTT. Translated, it gives CASSSRDRLFTDTQYF.

J is TRBJ2-1 and V is TRBV6-2 or TRBV6-3; 14 bases align to TRBD2. CDR3 length: 16 residues. Germline V lookup: CDR1 MNHEY, CDR2 SVGEGT. V shed 0 bases, J shed 7 bases, and the junction held 2 bases outside the gene matches. The CDR3 loop is CASSYSGLAGENEQFF. In DNA, the CDR3 is TGTGCCAGCAGTTACTCGGGACTAGCGGGGGAGAATGAGCAGTTCTTC.

This clonotype was picked up many times. The rearrangement joins TRBV11-1 to TRBJ1-6; tentative D call: TRBD1 (5 bases). Trimming left V 5 bases short and J 0 bases short, with 11 bases between. Germline V CDR1 and CDR2: SGHAT, FQDESV (reference sequence). The CDR3 contains 16 residues. DNA for the CDR3: TGTGCCAGCAGCCTCAAGGGGAGCTCCTATAATTCACCCCTCCACTTT. Its protein is CASSLKGSSYNSPLHF.

This clonotype was observed a handful of times. The chain uses TRBV5-8 and TRBJ2-5; perhaps TRBD1 as D (6 bases). The CDR3 runs to 14 residues. Germline assignment: CDR1 SGHTS and CDR2 YDEGEE. V was clipped by 4 bases and J by 5 bases, with 15 bases between them. The CDR3 protein is CASSAKGVGETQYF. Here the CDR3 DNA reads TGTGCCAGCAGCGCTAAGGGGGTAGGGGAGACCCAGTACTTC.